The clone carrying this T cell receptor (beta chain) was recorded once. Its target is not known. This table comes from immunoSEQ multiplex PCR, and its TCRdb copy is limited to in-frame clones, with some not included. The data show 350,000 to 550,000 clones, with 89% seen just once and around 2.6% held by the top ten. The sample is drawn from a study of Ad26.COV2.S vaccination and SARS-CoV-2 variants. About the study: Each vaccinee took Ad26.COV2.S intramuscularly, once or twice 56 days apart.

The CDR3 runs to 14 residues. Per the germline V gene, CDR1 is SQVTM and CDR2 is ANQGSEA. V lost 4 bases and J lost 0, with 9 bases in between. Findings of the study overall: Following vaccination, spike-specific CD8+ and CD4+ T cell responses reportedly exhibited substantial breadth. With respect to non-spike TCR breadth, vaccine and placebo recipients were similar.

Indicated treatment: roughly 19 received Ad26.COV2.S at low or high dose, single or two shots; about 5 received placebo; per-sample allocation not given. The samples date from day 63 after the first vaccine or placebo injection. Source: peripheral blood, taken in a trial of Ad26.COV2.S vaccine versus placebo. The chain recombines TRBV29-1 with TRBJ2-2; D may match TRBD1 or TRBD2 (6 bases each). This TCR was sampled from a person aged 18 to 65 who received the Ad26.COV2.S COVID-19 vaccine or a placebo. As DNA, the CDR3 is TGCAGCGTTGTAAGGGGGGCGAACACCGGGGAGCTGTTTTTT. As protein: CSVVRGANTGELFF.